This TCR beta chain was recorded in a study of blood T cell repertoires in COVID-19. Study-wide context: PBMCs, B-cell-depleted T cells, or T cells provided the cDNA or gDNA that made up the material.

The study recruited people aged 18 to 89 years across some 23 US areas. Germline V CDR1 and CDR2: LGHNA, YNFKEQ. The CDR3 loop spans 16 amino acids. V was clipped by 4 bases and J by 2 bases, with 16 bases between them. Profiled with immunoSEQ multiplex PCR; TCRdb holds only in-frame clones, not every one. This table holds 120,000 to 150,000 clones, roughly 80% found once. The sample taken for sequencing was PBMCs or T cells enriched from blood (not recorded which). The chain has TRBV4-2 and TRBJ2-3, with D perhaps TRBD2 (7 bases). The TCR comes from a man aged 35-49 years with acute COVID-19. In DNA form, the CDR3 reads TGTGCCAGCAGCCTTCGAGGGGGGGGATCCACAGATACGCAGTATTTT. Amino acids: CASSLRGGGSTDTQYF.